This TCR beta chain was sequenced during a study of blood T cell repertoires in COVID-19. Germline loops: CDR1 LGHDT, CDR2 YNNKEL (reference sequence). V was clipped by 1 base and J by 7 bases, with 12 bases between them. CDR3 size: 14 residues. In the source study's methods: Amplifying reference gene primers gave estimates of nucleated cell counts. Sequencing was performed with immunoSEQ multiplex PCR; in TCRdb, only in-frame clones are kept and a portion is missing. The DNA gave D and trimming, while V, J and clone size come from that table. Of 70,000 or so clones listed, 65% to 90% are singletons. This rearrangement joins TRBV3-1 (or the pseudogene TRBV3-2) to TRBJ2-3; D is perhaps TRBD2 (7 bases). Specimen: peripheral blood. The source of this sequence is a woman aged 55-69 years with acute or convalescent COVID-19. This CDR3 is CASSQGGGANTQYF. The CDR3 nucleotides are TGTGCCAGCAGCCAAGGAGGGGGGGCCAATACGCAGTATTTT.